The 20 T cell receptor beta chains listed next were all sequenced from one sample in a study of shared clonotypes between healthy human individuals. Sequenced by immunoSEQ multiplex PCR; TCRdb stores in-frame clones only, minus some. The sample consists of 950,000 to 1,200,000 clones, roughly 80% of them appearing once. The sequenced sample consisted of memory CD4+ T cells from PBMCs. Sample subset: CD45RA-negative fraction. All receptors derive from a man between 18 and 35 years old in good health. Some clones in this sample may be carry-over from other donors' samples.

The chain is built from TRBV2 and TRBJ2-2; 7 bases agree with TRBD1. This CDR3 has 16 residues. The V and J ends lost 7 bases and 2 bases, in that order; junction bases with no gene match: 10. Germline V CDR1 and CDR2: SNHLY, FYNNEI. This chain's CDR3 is CASTENGQVNTGELFF. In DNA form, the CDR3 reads TGTGCCAGCACCGAAAATGGACAGGTTAACACCGGGGAGCTGTTTTTT.

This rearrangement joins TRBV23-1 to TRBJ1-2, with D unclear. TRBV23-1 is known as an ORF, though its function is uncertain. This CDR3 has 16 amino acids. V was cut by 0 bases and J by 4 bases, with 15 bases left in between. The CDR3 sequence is CASSQSEADEAYGYTF. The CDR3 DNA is TGCGCCAGCAGTCAATCCGAGGCCGATGAGGCCTATGGCTACACCTTC.

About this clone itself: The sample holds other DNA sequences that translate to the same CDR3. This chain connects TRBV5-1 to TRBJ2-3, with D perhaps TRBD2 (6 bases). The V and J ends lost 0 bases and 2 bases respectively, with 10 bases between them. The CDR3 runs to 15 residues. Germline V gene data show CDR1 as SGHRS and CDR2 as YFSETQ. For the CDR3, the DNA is TGCGCCAGCAGCTTGGCCGGGGGTTCCACAGATACGCAGTATTTT. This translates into CASSLAGGSTDTQYF.

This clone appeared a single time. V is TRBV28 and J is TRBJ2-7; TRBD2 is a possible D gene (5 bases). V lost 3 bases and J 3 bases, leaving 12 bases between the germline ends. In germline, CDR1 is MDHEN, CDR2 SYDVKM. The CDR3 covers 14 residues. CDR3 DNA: TGTGCCAGCAGTTTGCCAGGTGGACTCTACGAGCAGTACTTC. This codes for CASSLPGGLYEQYF.

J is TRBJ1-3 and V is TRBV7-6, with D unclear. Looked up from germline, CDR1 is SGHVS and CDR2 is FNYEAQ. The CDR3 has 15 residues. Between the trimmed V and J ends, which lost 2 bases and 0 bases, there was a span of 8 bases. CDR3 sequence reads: CASSLSPSSGNTIYF. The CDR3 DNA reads TGTGCCAGCAGCTTATCCCCGAGCTCTGGAAACACCATATATTTT.

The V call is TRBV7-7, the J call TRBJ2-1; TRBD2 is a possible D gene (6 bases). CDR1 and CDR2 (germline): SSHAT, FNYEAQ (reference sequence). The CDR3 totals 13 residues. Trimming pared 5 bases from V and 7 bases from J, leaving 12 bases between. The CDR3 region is CASSLAGTNEQFF. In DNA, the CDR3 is TGTGCCAGCAGCCTGGCGGGAACAAATGAGCAGTTCTTC.

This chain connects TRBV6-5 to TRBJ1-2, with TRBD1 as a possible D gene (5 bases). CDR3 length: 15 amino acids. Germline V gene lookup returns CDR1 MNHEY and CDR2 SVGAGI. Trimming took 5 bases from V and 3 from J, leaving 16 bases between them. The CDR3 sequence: CASSPGTERYYGYTF. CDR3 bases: TGTGCCAGCAGTCCCGGGACTGAGAGATACTATGGCTACACCTTC.

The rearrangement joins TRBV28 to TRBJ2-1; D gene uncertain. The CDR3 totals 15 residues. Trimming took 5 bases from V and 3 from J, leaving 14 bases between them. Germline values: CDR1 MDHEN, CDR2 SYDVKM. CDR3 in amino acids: CASSPPERLYNEQFF. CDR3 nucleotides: TGTGCCAGCAGTCCCCCTGAGCGCCTCTACAATGAGCAGTTCTTC.

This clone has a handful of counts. Here the CDR3 DNA reads TGTGCCTGGTTACGGGAGTTGGGCACTGAAGCTTTCTTT. Translation: CAWLRELGTEAFF. J is TRBJ1-1 and V is TRBV30, with D uncertain. This CDR3 spans 13 amino acids. Germline loops: CDR1 GTSNPN, CDR2 SVGIG (reference sequence). V was shortened by 5 bases and J by 4 bases, with 14 bases between the two germline ends.

The CDR3 DNA follows: TGCAGCGCTTGGCCGTCGACCACAGATACGCAGTATTTT. Translating gives CSAWPSTTDTQYF. The chain links TRBV29-1 to TRBJ2-3; D unclear. V was pared by 7 bases and J by 2 bases, with 13 bases between. This CDR3 is 13 amino acids long. Germline CDR1 and CDR2: SQVTM and ANQGSEA.

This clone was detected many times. CDR3 protein: CASSLASFGPQHF. In DNA form, the CDR3 reads TGTGCCAGCAGCTTAGCAAGCTTCGGGCCCCAGCATTTT. This chain uses TRBV7-2 with TRBJ1-5; no clear D gene. This CDR3 has 13 residues. V lost 0 bases to trimming and J lost 9 bases, with 9 bases between them. In germline, CDR1 is SGHTA, CDR2 FQGNSA.

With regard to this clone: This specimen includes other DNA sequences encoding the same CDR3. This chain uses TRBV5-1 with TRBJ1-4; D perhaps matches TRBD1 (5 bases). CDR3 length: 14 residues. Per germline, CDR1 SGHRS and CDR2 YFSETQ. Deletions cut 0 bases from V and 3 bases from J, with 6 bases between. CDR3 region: CASSLGGANEKLFF. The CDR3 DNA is TGCGCCAGCAGCTTGGGAGGGGCTAATGAAAAACTGTTTTTT.

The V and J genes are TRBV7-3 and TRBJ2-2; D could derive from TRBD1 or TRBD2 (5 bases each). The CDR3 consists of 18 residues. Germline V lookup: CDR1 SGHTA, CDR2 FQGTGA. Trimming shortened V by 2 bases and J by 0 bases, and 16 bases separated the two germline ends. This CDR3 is CASSLLSRDLSNTGELFF. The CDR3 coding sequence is TGTGCCAGCAGCTTACTATCTCGGGACCTATCGAACACCGGGGAGCTGTTTTTT.

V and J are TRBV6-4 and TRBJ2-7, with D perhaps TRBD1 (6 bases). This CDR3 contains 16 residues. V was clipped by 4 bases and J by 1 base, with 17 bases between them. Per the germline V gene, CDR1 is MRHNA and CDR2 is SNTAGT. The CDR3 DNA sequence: TGTGCCAGCAGTGTCAAAGCAGGGGCTAGTTCCTACGAGCAGTACTTC. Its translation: CASSVKAGASSYEQYF.

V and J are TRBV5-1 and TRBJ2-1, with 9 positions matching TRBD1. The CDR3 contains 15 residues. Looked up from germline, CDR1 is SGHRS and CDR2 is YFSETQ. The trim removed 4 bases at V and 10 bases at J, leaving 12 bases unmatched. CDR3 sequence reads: CASSPGTGMRGEQFF. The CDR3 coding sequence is TGCGCCAGCAGCCCAGGGACAGGGATGAGGGGGGAGCAGTTCTTC.

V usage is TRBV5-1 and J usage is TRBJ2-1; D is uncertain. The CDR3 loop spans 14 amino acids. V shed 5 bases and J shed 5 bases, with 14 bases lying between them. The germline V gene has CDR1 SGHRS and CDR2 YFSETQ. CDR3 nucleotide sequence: TGCGCCAGCAGGTCGGGCCCAAATAACAATGAGCAGTTCTTC. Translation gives CASRSGPNNNEQFF.

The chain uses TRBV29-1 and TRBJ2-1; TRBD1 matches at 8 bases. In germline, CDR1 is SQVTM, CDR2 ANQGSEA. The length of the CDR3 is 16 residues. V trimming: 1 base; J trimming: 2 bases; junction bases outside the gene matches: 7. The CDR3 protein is CSVEGEDRATYNEQFF. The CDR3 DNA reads TGCAGCGTTGAAGGAGAGGACAGGGCCACCTACAATGAGCAGTTCTTC.

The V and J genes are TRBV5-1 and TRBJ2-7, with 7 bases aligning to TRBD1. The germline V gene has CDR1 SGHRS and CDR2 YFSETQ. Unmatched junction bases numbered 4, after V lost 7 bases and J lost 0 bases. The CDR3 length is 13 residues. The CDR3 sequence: CASSRQGSYEQYF. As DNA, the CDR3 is TGCGCCAGCTCCCGACAGGGCTCCTACGAGCAGTACTTC.

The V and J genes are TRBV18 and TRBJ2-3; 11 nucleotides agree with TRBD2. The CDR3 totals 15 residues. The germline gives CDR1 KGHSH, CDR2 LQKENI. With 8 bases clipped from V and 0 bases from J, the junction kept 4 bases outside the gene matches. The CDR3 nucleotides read TGTGCCAGCCCCCGACTAGCGGGGAGCACAGATACGCAGTATTTT. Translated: CASPRLAGSTDTQYF.

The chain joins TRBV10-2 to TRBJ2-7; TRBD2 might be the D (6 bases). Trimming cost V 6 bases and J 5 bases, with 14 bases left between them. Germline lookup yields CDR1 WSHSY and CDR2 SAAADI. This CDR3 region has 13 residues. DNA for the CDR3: TGCGCCAGCAGGACCCCCTGGAGGGACGAGCAGTACTTC. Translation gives CASRTPWRDEQYF.